This T cell receptor beta chain was observed in a study of blood T cell repertoires in COVID-19. Germline CDR1 SEHNR, CDR2 FQNEAQ (reference sequence). Trimming pared 3 bases from V and 7 bases from J, leaving 19 bases between. The CDR3 runs 16 residues. Authors' data handling: Quantification of nucleated cells was approximated via reference gene primer amplification. Data came from immunoSEQ multiplex PCR; TCRdb stores just in-frame clones and leaves some out. V and J calls and clone size follow that table, whereas D and trimming were derived from the DNA. The sample includes roughly 75,000 clones, over 75% seen only once; the top ten take approximately 10%.

Sequenced: peripheral blood. The chain links TRBV7-9 to TRBJ2-1, with a possible D match to TRBD2 (7 bases). The receptor's source is a man aged 45-65 years with acute or convalescent COVID-19. The CDR3 bases are TGTGCCAGCAGCTTGAGGGGGGGACTCGGAAGTAATGAGCAGTTCTTC. Translated, it gives CASSLRGGLGSNEQFF. Drawing the rest from reference TRBV7-9 and TRBJ2-1, the complete variable domain is DTGVSQNPRHKITKRGQNVTFRCDPISEHNRLYWYRQTLGQGPEFLTYFQNEAQLEKSRLLSDRFSAERPKGSFSTLEIQRTEQGDSAMYLCASSLRGGLGSNEQFFGPGTRLTVL.